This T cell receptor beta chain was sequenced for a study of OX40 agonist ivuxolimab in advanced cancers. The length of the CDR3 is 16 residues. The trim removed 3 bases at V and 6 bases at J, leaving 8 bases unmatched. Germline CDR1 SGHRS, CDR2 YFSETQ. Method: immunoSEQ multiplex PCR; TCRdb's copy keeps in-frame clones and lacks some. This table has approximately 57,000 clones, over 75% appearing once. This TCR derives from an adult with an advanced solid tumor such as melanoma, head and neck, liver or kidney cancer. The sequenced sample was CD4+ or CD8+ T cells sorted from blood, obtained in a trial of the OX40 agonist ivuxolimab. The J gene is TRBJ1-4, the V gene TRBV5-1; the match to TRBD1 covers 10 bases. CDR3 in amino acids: CASSWAGTGDDEKLFF. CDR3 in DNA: TGCGCCAGCAGCTGGGCCGGGACAGGGGATGATGAAAAACTGTTTTTT.